These T cell receptor beta chains were read from a single sample in a study of T-cell reconstitution after alpha-beta-depleted transplantation in children. From the PCR reads, TCRdb called clonotypes with MiXCR, one entry per CDR3 protein. The sample has hundreds of thousands of distinct CDR3 sequences, about an eighth seen once. Sequenced here: PBMCs, mostly from graft donor cells, sampled 360 days after TCRalphabeta/CD19-depleted stem cell transplant. The receptors were gathered from a male patient younger than 18 who had a stem cell transplant for acute myeloid leukemia, so the T cells may come from the graft donor. Each CDR3 is given with its conserved first and last residue. The D gene is left open where the match is weak. A clone size is listed for some rows: how often the clone was seen (once, few, many), or a class if it is expanded.

clone size	V gene	D gene	J gene	CDR3 protein	CDR3 DNA
few	TRBV20-1	-	TRBJ2-1	CSAKSGNEQFF	TGCAGTGCCAAATCAGGCAATGAGCAGTTCTTC
-	TRBV7-8	-	TRBJ2-7	CASSPPLHYEQYF	TGTGCCAGCAGCCCCCCGCTCCACTACGAGCAGTACTTC
few	TRBV6-2/TRBV6-3	-	TRBJ2-1	CASSWADVLYNEQFF	TGTGCCAGCAGTTGGGCAGATGTTCTCTACAATGAGCAGTTCTTC
-	TRBV5-1	TRBD1	TRBJ1-1	CASSLKGWAGGSEAFF	TGCGCCAGCAGCTTAAAGGGGTGGGCAGGGGGCTCTGAAGCTTTCTTT
many	TRBV12-3/TRBV12-4	TRBD1	TRBJ1-2	CASRGQGSPYGYTF	TGTGCCAGCAGGGGACAGGGGAGTCCCTATGGCTACACCTTC
many	TRBV29-1	-	TRBJ2-7	CSVDKEPYF	TGCAGCGTTGATAAGGAACCGTACTTC
-	TRBV5-1	-	TRBJ2-1	CASSRGGDSYNEQFF	TGCGCCAGCAGCCGGGGGGGGGACAGTTACAATGAGCAGTTCTTC
-	TRBV7-3	TRBD2	TRBJ2-2	CASSPAGSGGNTGELFF	TGTGCCAGCAGCCCGGCTGGTAGCGGGGGGAACACCGGGGAGCTGTTTTTT
-	TRBV5-1	-	TRBJ1-2	CASSLEEQLGYGYTF	TGCGCCAGCAGCCTGGAAGAACAGTTGGGCTATGGCTACACCTTC
few	TRBV20-1	-	TRBJ1-1	CSAMTAWDTEAFF	TGCAGTGCGATGACAGCCTGGGACACTGAAGCTTTCTTT
many	TRBV29-1	-	TRBJ2-1	CSVLSGGSYNEQFF	TGCAGCGTCCTTAGCGGCGGCTCCTACAATGAGCAGTTCTTC
many	TRBV4-1	TRBD2	TRBJ2-7	CASSQDRLAGSYEQYF	TGCGCCAGCAGCCAAGATAGACTAGCGGGTTCCTACGAGCAGTACTTC
-	TRBV28	-	TRBJ2-7	CASSLSFSYEQYF	TGTGCCAGCAGTTTGTCGTTTTCCTACGAGCAGTACTTC
-	TRBV14	-	TRBJ2-6	CASSQVGANVLTF	TGTGCCAGCAGCCAAGTTGGGGCCAACGTCCTGACTTTC
-	TRBV28	TRBD2	TRBJ2-7	CASTSGGALRYEQYF	TGTGCCAGCACCTCCGGGGGGGCCCTACGGTACGAGCAGTACTTC
many	TRBV12-3/TRBV12-4	-	TRBJ2-7	CASRPPPGTESSYEQYF	TGTGCCAGCAGGCCACCCCCTGGGACGGAAAGCTCCTACGAGCAGTACTTC
-	TRBV7-8	TRBD1	TRBJ2-7	CASSLGIQGAYEQYF	TGTGCCAGCAGCTTAGGGATTCAGGGGGCGTACGAGCAGTACTTC
few	TRBV20-1	TRBD1	TRBJ2-4	CSASGTDLAKNIQYF	TGCAGTGCTAGCGGGACAGACCTAGCCAAAAACATTCAGTACTTC
few	TRBV18	TRBD1	TRBJ1-2	CASSPTGQGAYGYTF	TGTGCCAGCTCACCTACCGGACAGGGGGCTTATGGCTACACCTTC
few	TRBV27	-	TRBJ2-3	CASSFRGLREFNADTQYF	TGTGCCAGCAGTTTTAGGGGTCTTCGGGAGTTCAACGCAGATACGCAGTATTTT
-	TRBV6-2/TRBV6-3	TRBD2	TRBJ2-1	CASRPTGTSDSNEQFF	TGTGCCAGCAGGCCTACCGGGACTAGCGATTCCAATGAGCAGTTCTTC
many	TRBV27	-	TRBJ2-6	CASIVRGTISSGANVLTF	TGTGCCAGCATCGTCAGGGGGACTATAAGCTCTGGGGCCAACGTCCTGACTTTC
few	TRBV4-2	-	TRBJ1-4	CASSQGGDPKLFF	TGTGCCAGCAGCCAGGGGGGGGATCCCAAACTGTTTTTT
-	TRBV28	TRBD2	TRBJ2-1	CASSLGGTRVSAEQFF	TGTGCCAGCAGTTTAGGGGGGACTAGGGTGTCCGCTGAGCAGTTCTTC
many	TRBV11-2	-	TRBJ2-3	CASSPMVGALGDTQYF	TGTGCCAGCAGTCCAATGGTGGGGGCCCTCGGAGATACGCAGTATTTT
-	TRBV5-1	-	TRBJ1-2	CASSSQGGGGYTF	TGCGCCAGCAGCTCACAGGGTGGTGGAGGCTACACCTTC
many	TRBV12-3/TRBV12-4	TRBD1	TRBJ2-2	CASGTGAGELFF	TGTGCCAGCGGGACAGGGGCCGGGGAGCTGTTTTTT
-	TRBV20-1	-	TRBJ1-5	CSLDAGSNQPQHF	TGCAGTTTAGACGCGGGGAGCAATCAGCCCCAGCATTTT
many	TRBV7-6	TRBD2	TRBJ2-7	CASSIAGGYEQYF	TGTGCCAGCAGCATAGCGGGTGGCTACGAGCAGTACTTC